Given below is one T cell receptor (beta chain) in context. V was shortened by 4 bases and J by 7 bases, with 20 bases between the two germline ends. This CDR3 comprises 15 residues. The germline V gene has CDR1 SGHRS and CDR2 YFSETQ. The data are from a study of blood T cell repertoires in COVID-19. Authors' analysis steps: Nucleated cell counts were estimated from reference gene primer amplification. This table comes from immunoSEQ multiplex PCR, and its TCRdb copy is limited to in-frame clones, with some not included. For V, J and clone size, that table is used; D and trimming come from the DNA. The sample holds about 410,000 clones, around nine tenths seen once. Participants were aged roughly 18 to 90 years, lived in 24 US areas, and enrolled virtually. Two negative PCRs, clearance, or symptom resolution were required of recovered Cohort 3 donors.

The sequenced sample was PBMCs or T cells enriched from blood (not recorded which). The V call is TRBV5-1, the J call TRBJ1-1; a weak D match, TRBD1 (6 bases). This receptor was taken from a young woman who had recovered from COVID-19. Here the CDR3 reads CASSAALQGEGEAFF. The CDR3 bases are TGCGCCAGCAGCGCGGCACTACAGGGTGAAGGTGAAGCTTTCTTT.